The 32 T cell receptor beta chains below were found in one sample sequenced in a study of T cell changes during pregnancy in multiple sclerosis. Profiled with immunoSEQ multiplex PCR; TCRdb holds only in-frame clones, not every one. The sample records under 100,000 clones, 90% to 95% being singletons. The sequencing here drew on peripheral blood, taken in the second trimester of pregnancy. These receptor sequences come from a female donor with multiple sclerosis, enrolled in a pregnancy study.

The CDR3 spells CASSPREGLVNEQFF. The CDR3, as DNA: TGCGCCAGCAGCCCCCGGGAGGGCCTCGTCAATGAGCAGTTCTTC. The chain uses TRBV4-1 and TRBJ2-1; 8 bases agree with TRBD2. Germline-derived CDR1 and CDR2 are MGHRA and YSYEKL. The CDR3 is 15 residues long. V was pared by 4 bases and J by 6 bases, with 8 bases of the junction left unmatched.

This clone was recorded only once. The rearrangement uses TRBV21-1 and TRBJ2-5; the table's D gene call, TRBD1, was not cross checked with the DNA. TRBV21-1 is annotated as a pseudogene. The CDR3 sequence is 13 residues long. CDR3 in amino acids: CASSIRQWETQYF. The CDR3 region has the DNA TGTGCCAGCAGTATTAGACAGTGGGAGACCCAGTACTTC.

This chain links TRBV19 with TRBJ2-3; 10 positions agree with TRBD2. Germline CDR1 and CDR2: LNHDA and SQIVND (reference sequence). CDR3 length: 15 residues. V lost 5 bases and J lost 3; bases outside the gene matches: 5. The CDR3: CASSPLAGVTDTQYF. In nucleotides, the CDR3 is TGTGCCAGTAGTCCCCTAGCGGGAGTTACAGATACGCAGTATTTT.

The gene calls are TRBV11-1 and TRBJ2-1; possible D gene TRBD2, 7 bases. Germline V CDR1 and CDR2: SGHAT, FQDESV (reference sequence). The CDR3 contains 14 residues. The ends were cut back, 4 bases at V and 8 bases at J, with 15 bases in the middle. The DNA of the CDR3 is TGTGCCAGCAGCTCGTACGGGGGGCGGGATGAGCAGTTCTTC. It yields the protein CASSSYGGRDEQFF.

V gene TRBV7-2 combines with J gene TRBJ1-1; maybe TRBD1 (6 bases). The V gene lost 1 base and the J gene lost 1 base, with 10 bases spanning the gap. From germline, CDR1 is SGHTA and CDR2 FQGNSA. The CDR3 sequence is 15 residues long. Written as DNA, the CDR3 is TGTGCCAGCAGCTTAGTCACAGGGCCGAACACTGAAGCTTTCTTT. Residues: CASSLVTGPNTEAFF.

This sequence joins TRBV18 and TRBJ2-7, with D possibly being TRBD1 (5 bases). Germline V CDR1 and CDR2: KGHSH, LQKENI. V was clipped by 0 bases and J by 4 bases, with 10 bases between them. The CDR3 runs 14 residues. The CDR3 spells CASSPPTGGYEQYF. In DNA form, the CDR3 reads TGTGCCAGCTCACCACCCACAGGTGGGTACGAGCAGTACTTC.

Here the CDR3 reads CASGQLEGYTF. CDR3 DNA: TGTGCCAGTGGACAGCTTGAAGGCTACACCTTC. This rearrangement joins TRBV25-1 to TRBJ1-2; TRBD1 is a possible D gene (6 bases). V lost 9 bases to trimming and J lost 8 bases, with 13 bases between them. CDR1 is MGHDK and CDR2 is SYGVNS in the germline V gene. This CDR3 is built from 11 residues.

The rearrangement links TRBV7-8 to TRBJ2-7; 8 bases fit TRBD1. The CDR3 has 13 amino acids. After removal of 5 bases from V and 3 bases from J, the junction contained 3 bases not matched to a gene. Germline assignment: CDR1 SGHVS and CDR2 FQNEAQ. CDR3 DNA sequence: TGTGCCAGCAGCGGTGACAGGGGCTACGAGCAGTACTTC. It specifies CASSGDRGYEQYF.

The V call is TRBV5-8, the J call TRBJ2-3; 7 bases align to TRBD1. Per germline, CDR1 SGHTS and CDR2 YDEGEE. The CDR3 is 17 amino acids. With 0 bases clipped from V and 0 bases from J, the junction kept 7 bases outside the gene matches. CDR3 in DNA: TGTGCCAGCAGCTTGGGCATCGGGACAGCCAGCACAGATACGCAGTATTTT. Residues: CASSLGIGTASTDTQYF.

The genes are TRBV7-2 and TRBJ2-4; D is unresolved. Germline V CDR1 and CDR2: SGHTA, FQGNSA. The CDR3 has 16 residues. The V gene lost 4 bases and the J gene lost 8 bases, with 21 bases spanning the gap. The CDR3 DNA reads TGTGCCAGCAGCTGGTTTCCCGCGTTTGAAGATGACATTCAGTACTTC. Its translation is CASSWFPAFEDDIQYF.

The rearrangement joins TRBV7-2 to TRBJ1-1; a weak D match, TRBD1 (6 bases). V dropped 7 bases and J dropped 1 base, with 10 bases sitting between them. CDR3 size: 13 residues. Germline V gene lookup returns CDR1 SGHTA and CDR2 FQGNSA. This CDR3 reads CASTLQGNTEAFF. The CDR3 nucleotides are TGTGCCAGCACCCTACAGGGGAACACTGAAGCTTTCTTT.

The chain links TRBV5-1 to TRBJ2-1; D is possibly TRBD2 (6 bases). This CDR3 region has 14 residues. Germline assignment: CDR1 SGHRS and CDR2 YFSETQ. The germline V and J ends were trimmed by 1 base and 6 bases, with 11 bases remaining between them. CDR3 sequence (DNA): TGCGCCAGCAGCTTGAAGGACTATCTCAATGAGCAGTTCTTC. It yields the protein CASSLKDYLNEQFF.

In its sample, this clone was seen once. Here the CDR3 reads CASSIGHQTLSYEQYF. The CDR3 bases are TGCGCCAGCAGCATAGGACACCAAACATTATCCTACGAGCAGTACTTC. The genes are TRBV5-1 and TRBJ2-7; the D gene is possibly TRBD1 (5 bases). CDR3 length: 16 residues. V lost 4 bases and J lost 1, with 18 bases in between. From germline, CDR1 is SGHRS and CDR2 YFSETQ.

The rearrangement joins TRBV28 to TRBJ2-5; D is unresolved. The CDR3 is 17 amino acids. V lost 1 base and J lost 2, with 17 bases in between. Per the germline V gene, CDR1 is MDHEN and CDR2 is SYDVKM. The CDR3 bases are TGTGCCAGCAGTTTATATGTGGGTTTGATGGAGCAAGAGACCCAGTACTTC. It codes for CASSLYVGLMEQETQYF.

This rearrangement joins TRBV19 to TRBJ1-5, with 9 bases lining up with TRBD1. Germline CDR1 and CDR2: LNHDA and SQIVND (reference sequence). Unmatched junction bases numbered 7, after V lost 4 bases and J lost 6 bases. This CDR3 contains 15 residues. This CDR3 reads CASSNIRDRAQPQHF. The CDR3 DNA reads as TGTGCCAGTAGTAATATCCGGGACAGGGCTCAGCCCCAGCATTTT.

The V and J genes are TRBV29-1 and TRBJ2-1, with TRBD2 matching 7 bases. This CDR3 contains 15 residues. V shed 7 bases and J 7 bases; nucleotides not matched to a gene: 16. From germline, CDR1 is SQVTM and CDR2 ANQGSEA. The CDR3 DNA follows: TGCAGCGCCCCTTTGGGGACTACATCTCCGAATGAGCAGTTCTTC. This translates into CSAPLGTTSPNEQFF.

The chain recombines TRBV6-5 with TRBJ2-7; D remains unclear. This CDR3 region has 11 residues. Germline CDR1 and CDR2: MNHEY and SVGAGI. The V and J ends lost 4 bases and 2 bases respectively, with 3 bases between them. DNA for the CDR3: TGTGCCAGCAGTTCCGCCTACGAGCAGTACTTC. It codes for CASSSAYEQYF.

This clone was picked up one time. The chain employs TRBV6-5 and TRBJ2-1, with TRBD1 matching 12 bases. The V segment lost 5 bases and the J segment 6 bases; nucleotides outside the gene matches: 5. Germline V lookup: CDR1 MNHEY, CDR2 SVGAGI. The CDR3 is made up of 15 amino acids. The CDR3 loop reads CASSPGQGAINEQFF. The CDR3 DNA reads as TGTGCCAGCAGTCCGGGACAGGGGGCTATCAATGAGCAGTTCTTC.

V is TRBV29-1 and J is TRBJ1-2; no clear D gene. The V gene lost 7 bases and the J gene lost 8 bases, with 11 bases spanning the gap. Germline V lookup: CDR1 SQVTM, CDR2 ANQGSEA. The CDR3 covers 10 residues. The CDR3 region is CSDQSGGYTF. In DNA form, the CDR3 reads TGCAGCGACCAATCAGGAGGCTACACCTTC.

The CDR3 spells CASRHRLANYGYTF. The CDR3 region has the DNA TGTGCCAGCAGACACAGGTTAGCTAACTATGGCTACACCTTC. V is TRBV2 and J is TRBJ1-2; perhaps TRBD1 as D (5 bases). Germline V CDR1 and CDR2: SNHLY, FYNNEI. The CDR3 is 14 amino acids. V lost 6 bases and J 0 bases, leaving 11 bases between the germline ends.

The chain recombines TRBV5-1 with TRBJ2-2; unclear D gene. V lost 0 bases, J lost 4 bases, and 10 bases lay in between. Germline loops: CDR1 SGHRS, CDR2 YFSETQ. The CDR3 is 15 amino acids. The CDR3 spells CASSLDGRGTGELFF. DNA for the CDR3: TGCGCCAGCAGCTTGGACGGTAGAGGCACCGGGGAGCTGTTTTTT. The entire variable domain, with the rest obtained from reference TRBV5-1 and TRBJ2-2, is as follows: KAGVTQTPRYLIKTRGQQVTLSCSPISGHRSVSWYQQTPGQGLQFLFEYFSETQRNKGNFPGRFSGRQFSNSRSEMNVSTLELGDSALYLCASSLDGRGTGELFFGEGSRLTVL.

The CDR3 sequence is CASAGQGGSVEQFF. DNA for the CDR3: TGTGCTAGTGCGGGACAGGGCGGGTCAGTCGAGCAGTTCTTC. The chain joins TRBV12-5 to TRBJ2-1; 9 bases agree with TRBD1. The CDR3 totals 14 residues. Germline trimming cut 7 bases from V and 10 bases from J; bases unmatched to any gene: 11. CDR1 is LGHNT and CDR2 is FRNRAP in the germline V gene.

The chain combines TRBV18 with TRBJ2-1; weak D call: TRBD2 (6 bases). In germline, CDR1 is KGHSH, CDR2 LQKENI. V was clipped by 3 bases and J by 4 bases, with 16 bases between them. The CDR3 runs 16 residues. CDR3 DNA sequence: TGTGCCAGCTCACCCCGACTAGATTTTCGGTACAATGAGCAGTTCTTC. Translating it yields CASSPRLDFRYNEQFF.

This clone appeared a single time. The rearrangement joins TRBV6-5 to TRBJ2-1, with 8 bases lining up with TRBD1. Germline CDR1 is MNHEY and CDR2 is SVGAGI. V gave up 2 bases and J gave up 4 bases; unmatched junction bases: 4. CDR3 length: 15 amino acids. The CDR3 nucleotides read TGTGCCAGCAGTTACGACAGGGGACCGTACAATGAGCAGTTCTTC. Translation: CASSYDRGPYNEQFF.

This clone appeared once. The chain recombines TRBV12-1 with TRBJ2-7; the listed D gene, TRBD2, was not tested against the DNA. TRBV12-1 is a pseudogene locus. The CDR3 is 19 residues long. In DNA form, the CDR3 reads TGTGCCAGCAGCTGCTACCTGACTAGCGGGCGCCTCCATGTTTACGAGCAGTACTTC. As protein: CASSCYLTSGRLHVYEQYF.

The chain joins TRBV7-4 to TRBJ2-7; D is possibly TRBD1 (6 bases). The CDR3 totals 14 residues. Trimming pared 10 bases from V and 5 bases from J, leaving 21 bases between. The germline CDR1 and CDR2 sequences are SGHVT and SQSDAQ. The CDR3 DNA sequence: TGTGCCACAGACCACGGCAGGGGAAGTGACGAGCAGTACTTC. It yields the protein CATDHGRGSDEQYF. The variable domain in full, completed from reference TRBV7-4 and TRBJ2-7, reads GAGVSQSPRYKVAKRGRDVALRCDSISGHVTLYWYRQTLGQGSEVLTYSQSDAQRDKSGRPSGRFSAERPERSVSTLKIQRTEQGDSAVYLCATDHGRGSDEQYFGPGTRLTVT.

The chain carries TRBV18 and TRBJ2-2; D gene ambiguous. Per the germline V gene, CDR1 is KGHSH and CDR2 is LQKENI. Trimming cost V 2 bases and J 4 bases, with 8 bases left between them. There are 14 residues in the CDR3. This chain's CDR3 is CASSPVVTTGELFF. DNA of the CDR3: TGTGCCAGCTCACCAGTAGTAACCACCGGGGAGCTGTTTTTT.

This chain links TRBV27 with TRBJ2-7; 12 bases line up with TRBD2. Germline CDR1 MNHEY, CDR2 SMNVEV (reference sequence). CDR3 length: 14 residues. Trimming took 3 bases from V and 4 from J; bases not matched to a gene: 1. The CDR3 region is CASSFLAGGYEQYF. As DNA, the CDR3 is TGTGCCAGCAGTTTCCTAGCGGGAGGGTACGAGCAGTACTTC.

This rearrangement joins TRBV7-8 to TRBJ1-3, with D possibly TRBD1 on 5 matching bases. This CDR3 has 17 residues. The V end lost 3 bases, the J end lost 0 bases, and 15 bases lay between the germline ends. Germline CDR1 is SGHVS and CDR2 is FQNEAQ. Here the CDR3 DNA reads TGTGCCAGCAGCTTGGGGGGAGCGGGTTACTCTGGAAACACCATATATTTT. It translates to CASSLGGAGYSGNTIYF. Looking up the rest from reference TRBV7-8 and TRBJ1-3 gives the full variable domain: GAGVSQSPRYKVAKRGQDVALRCDPISGHVSLFWYQQALGQGPEFLTYFQNEAQLDKSGLPSDRFFAERPEGSVSTLKIQRTQQEDSAVYLCASSLGGAGYSGNTIYFGEGSWLTVV.

The V call is TRBV27, the J call TRBJ2-2; 9 bases are a match to TRBD2. CDR1 and CDR2 from the germline V gene are MNHEY and SMNVEV (reference sequence). The CDR3 runs 16 residues. Trimming removed 7 bases from V and 5 bases from J; junction bases left unmatched: 11. This chain's CDR3 is CASTPGLAVGTGELFF. The CDR3 bases are TGTGCCAGCACTCCGGGACTAGCCGTTGGAACCGGGGAGCTGTTTTTT.

This clone was detected a few times. The chain joins TRBV7-9 to TRBJ2-4; TRBD2 might be the D (6 bases). There are 16 residues in the CDR3. V lost 3 bases and J lost 0, with 12 bases in between. Germline CDR1 is SEHNR and CDR2 is FQNEAQ (reference sequence). CDR3 DNA sequence: TGTGCCAGCAGCTTGGGCGGGGTAGTAGCCAAAAACATTCAGTACTTC. Amino acids: CASSLGGVVAKNIQYF. The variable domain in full, with the rest retrieved from reference TRBV7-9 and TRBJ2-4, is DTGVSQNPRHKITKRGQNVTFRCDPISEHNRLYWYRQTLGQGPEFLTYFQNEAQLEKSRLLSDRFSAERPKGSFSTLEIQRTEQGDSAMYLCASSLGGVVAKNIQYFGAGTRLSVL.

This rearrangement joins TRBV10-2 to TRBJ1-1; the D is unclear. Trimming stripped 2 bases from V and 1 base from J, with 5 bases between. The CDR3 sequence is 13 residues long. The germline V gene encodes CDR1 WSHSY and CDR2 SAAADI. CDR3 sequence: CASSETGNTEAFF. CDR3 coding DNA: TGCGCCAGCAGTGAGACGGGGAACACTGAAGCTTTCTTT.